The 17 T cell receptor beta chains below were found in one sample sequenced in a study of blood T cell repertoires in COVID-19. Method: immunoSEQ multiplex PCR; TCRdb's copy keeps in-frame clones and lacks some. The sample carries about 250,000 clones, 70% to 90% recorded once. Input material: PBMCs or T cells enriched from blood (not recorded which). Receptors originate from a man in his forties who had recovered from COVID-19.

The gene calls are TRBV27 and TRBJ2-7, with 8 bases matching TRBD2. Germline-derived CDR1 and CDR2 are MNHEY and SMNVEV (reference sequence). The V segment lost 7 bases and the J segment 5 bases; nucleotides outside the gene matches: 13. The CDR3 spans 15 residues. Here the CDR3 DNA reads TGTGCCAGCAAATCCTTAGCGGGAATGGGCCACGAGCAGTACTTC. Its translation is CASKSLAGMGHEQYF.

This clone appeared a few times. This chain links TRBV2 with TRBJ2-5; TRBD2 is a possible D gene (7 bases). V was clipped by 4 bases and J by 2 bases, with 17 bases between them. The CDR3 runs to 16 residues. The germline gives CDR1 SNHLY, CDR2 FYNNEI. This CDR3 is CASSVGQSSGQETQYF. The CDR3 DNA follows: TGTGCCAGCAGTGTTGGACAGTCTAGCGGACAAGAGACCCAGTACTTC. Variable domain in full (rest from reference TRBV2 and TRBJ2-5): EPEVTQTPSHQVTQMGQEVILRCVPISNHLYFYWYRQILGQKVEFLVSFYNNEISEKSEIFDDQFSVERPDGSNFTLKIRSTKLEDSAMYFCASSVGQSSGQETQYFGPGTRLLVL.

The genes are TRBV7-9 and TRBJ2-5; D possibly corresponds to TRBD1 (6 bases). Trimming shortened V by 5 bases and J by 0 bases, and 10 bases separated the two germline ends. Germline CDR1 is SEHNR and CDR2 is FQNEAQ (reference sequence). The CDR3 length is 14 residues. CDR3 coding DNA: TGTGCCAGCAGCAAAGGACAGAACCAAGAGACCCAGTACTTC. Its protein is CASSKGQNQETQYF.

This clone has just one count. The chain recombines TRBV2 with TRBJ1-5, with unresolved D. Germline assignment: CDR1 SNHLY and CDR2 FYNNEI. Trimming pared 3 bases from V and 0 bases from J, leaving 9 bases between. This CDR3 has 15 residues. CDR3 sequence (DNA): TGTGCCAGCAGTGAGGAGGCTTATAGCAATCAGCCCCAGCATTTT. This translates into CASSEEAYSNQPQHF.

The chain combines TRBV7-3 with TRBJ2-1, with 9 positions matching TRBD2. The ends lost 3 bases at V and 10 bases at J; junction bases unmatched: 16. CDR3 length equals 17 residues. The germline V gene encodes CDR1 SGHTA and CDR2 FQGTGA. CDR3 in amino acids: CASSLGGGASFPREQFF. The CDR3 bases are TGTGCCAGCAGCTTGGGCGGGGGGGCCTCGTTCCCCAGAGAGCAGTTCTTC.

V is TRBV9 and J is TRBJ1-2, with a tentative D call TRBD1 (6 bases). Per the germline V gene, CDR1 is SGDLS and CDR2 is YYNGEE. V lost 5 bases and J 7 bases, leaving 15 bases between the germline ends. This CDR3 region has 13 residues. The CDR3 DNA follows: TGTGCCAGCAGGCCGGGGGGCGTTGTTGGCTACACCTTC. As protein: CASRPGGVVGYTF.

This rearrangement joins TRBV6-5 to TRBJ2-1, with a possible D match to TRBD2 (6 bases). Germline V gene sequence: CDR1 MNHEY, CDR2 SVGAGI. CDR3 length: 12 residues. V dropped 7 bases and J dropped 7 bases, with 11 bases sitting between them. CDR3 nucleotide sequence: TGTGCCAGCACCGATCGGGGGAATGAGCAGTTCTTC. It specifies CASTDRGNEQFF.

V gene TRBV27 combines with J gene TRBJ2-7, with 9 bases lining up with TRBD1. There are 15 residues in the CDR3. CDR1 and CDR2 (germline): MNHEY, SMNVEV (reference sequence). The junction had 7 bases not matched to a gene; V was cut back by 6 bases and J by 1 base. The CDR3 here is CASRLQGAGSYEQYF. For the CDR3, the DNA is TGTGCCAGCAGATTACAGGGGGCTGGGTCCTACGAGCAGTACTTC.

The genes are TRBV28 and TRBJ2-5; D call uncertain. With 7 bases removed from V and 5 bases from J, the gap between germline ends came to 14 bases. This CDR3 is built from 13 residues. CDR1 and CDR2 from the germline V gene are MDHEN and SYDVKM. The DNA for the CDR3 is TGTGCCAGCACCGTGACACGTGCGGAGACCCAGTACTTC. Its protein is CASTVTRAETQYF.

The chain is built from TRBV18 and TRBJ1-3, with a weak D call TRBD1 (5 bases). Trimming left V 5 bases short and J 0 bases short, with 11 bases between. From germline, CDR1 is KGHSH and CDR2 LQKENI. The CDR3 consists of 15 residues. The CDR3 coding sequence is TGTGCCAGCTCAGCGGACACCGGCTCTGGAAACACCATATATTTT. Its protein product is CASSADTGSGNTIYF.

The chain's CDR3 is CATASAGRTDEKLFF. CDR3 nucleotide sequence: TGCGCCACCGCCTCCGCGGGGCGCACGGATGAAAAACTGTTTTTT. The gene calls are TRBV5-1 and TRBJ1-4; the D gene is possibly TRBD1 (5 bases). This CDR3 is 15 amino acids long. The germline gives CDR1 SGHRS, CDR2 YFSETQ. V was cut by 9 bases and J by 6 bases, with 21 bases left in between.

The chain combines TRBV21-1 with TRBJ1-3; TRBD1 was called by the table and not checked on the DNA. TRBV21-1 is given as a pseudogene. This CDR3 comprises 15 residues. The CDR3 sequence is CASTGTGVAGNTIYF. In DNA, the CDR3 is TGTGCCAGCACCGGGACAGGGGTCGCTGGAAACACCATATATTTT.

This clone was counted once. This chain joins TRBV19 and TRBJ2-2, with D possibly matching TRBD1 (5 bases). The CDR3 has 14 residues. The V and J ends lost 8 bases and 2 bases respectively, with 12 bases between them. The germline V gene encodes CDR1 LNHDA and CDR2 SQIVND (reference sequence). The CDR3 nucleotides are TGTGCCAGTCTCCGGCAGGGAAACACCGGGGAGCTGTTTTTT. Translated, it gives CASLRQGNTGELFF.

The gene calls are TRBV5-5 and TRBJ2-5, with D uncertain. There are 13 residues in the CDR3. Germline CDR1 and CDR2: SGHKS and YYEKEE (reference sequence). V was trimmed by 0 bases and J by 2 bases, leaving 5 bases between them. CDR3 loop: CASSLAVQETQYF. The CDR3 coding sequence is TGTGCCAGCAGCTTGGCAGTTCAAGAGACCCAGTACTTC.

V usage is TRBV7-6 and J usage is TRBJ1-2; TRBD1 might be the D (5 bases). The CDR3 covers 11 residues. CDR1 and CDR2 (germline): SGHVS, FNYEAQ. The ends were cut back, 9 bases at V and 6 bases at J, with 11 bases in the middle. This CDR3 reads CARRGGDGYTF. The DNA of the CDR3 is TGTGCCAGGCGCGGGGGGGATGGCTACACCTTC.

The genes are TRBV28 and TRBJ2-1; a possible D gene is TRBD1 (6 bases). V lost 3 bases and J lost 0, with 15 bases in between. The CDR3 covers 17 residues. The germline CDR1 and CDR2 sequences are MDHEN and SYDVKM. CDR3 DNA: TGTGCCAGCAGTTTGTCGTGGGGGCTAGGCTCCTACAATGAGCAGTTCTTC. Amino acid sequence: CASSLSWGLGSYNEQFF.

The V and J genes are TRBV3-1 (or the pseudogene TRBV3-2) and TRBJ2-7; 12 nucleotides align to TRBD2. There are 14 residues in the CDR3. Germline V gene sequence: CDR1 LGHDT, CDR2 YNNKEL (reference sequence). Trimming cost V 6 bases and J 5 bases; bases outside gene matches: 5. The CDR3: CASSRTSGKDEQYF. The CDR3 nucleotides are TGTGCCAGCAGTCGGACTAGCGGGAAAGACGAGCAGTACTTC.